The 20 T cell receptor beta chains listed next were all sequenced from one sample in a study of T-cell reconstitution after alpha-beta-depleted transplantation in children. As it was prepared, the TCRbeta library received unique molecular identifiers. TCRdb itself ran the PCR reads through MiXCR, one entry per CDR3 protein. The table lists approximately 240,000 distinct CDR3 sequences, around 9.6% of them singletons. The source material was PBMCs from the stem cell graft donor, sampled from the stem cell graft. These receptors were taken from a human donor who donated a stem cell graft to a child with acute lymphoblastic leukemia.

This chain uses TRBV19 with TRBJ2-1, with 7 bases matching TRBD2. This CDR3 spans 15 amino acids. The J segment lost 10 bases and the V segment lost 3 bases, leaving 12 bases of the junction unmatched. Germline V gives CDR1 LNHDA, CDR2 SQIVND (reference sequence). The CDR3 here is CASSIYSGVMGEQFF. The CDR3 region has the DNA TGTGCCAGTAGTATCTACAGCGGGGTAATGGGGGAGCAGTTCTTC.

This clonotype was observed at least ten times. The CDR3 DNA sequence: TGTGCCAGCTCACCCACAGGGTTGTACGGAAACACCATATATTTT. This sequence encodes CASSPTGLYGNTIYF. This chain connects TRBV18 to TRBJ1-3; D is perhaps TRBD1 (6 bases). Germline V gene lookup returns CDR1 KGHSH and CDR2 LQKENI. The CDR3 is 15 residues long. V gave up 3 bases and J gave up 4 bases, with 13 bases separating them.

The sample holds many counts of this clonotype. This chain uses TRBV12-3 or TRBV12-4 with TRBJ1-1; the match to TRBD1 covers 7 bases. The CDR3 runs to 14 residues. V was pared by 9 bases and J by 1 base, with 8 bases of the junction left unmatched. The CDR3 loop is CASRGTDSNTEAFF. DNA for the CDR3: TGTGCCAGTCGGGGGACAGACTCGAACACTGAAGCTTTCTTT.

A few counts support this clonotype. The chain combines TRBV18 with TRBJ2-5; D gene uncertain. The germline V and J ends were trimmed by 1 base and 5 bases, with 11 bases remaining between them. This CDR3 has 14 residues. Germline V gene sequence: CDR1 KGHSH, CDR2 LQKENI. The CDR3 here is CASSPRQLEETQYF. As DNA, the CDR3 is TGTGCCAGCTCACCACGGCAGCTGGAGGAGACCCAGTACTTC.

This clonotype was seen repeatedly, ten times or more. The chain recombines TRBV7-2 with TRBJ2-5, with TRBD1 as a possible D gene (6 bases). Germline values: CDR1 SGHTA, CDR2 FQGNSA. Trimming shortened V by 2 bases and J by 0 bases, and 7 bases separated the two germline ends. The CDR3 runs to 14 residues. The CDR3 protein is CASSLQGNQETQYF. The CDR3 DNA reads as TGTGCCAGCAGCTTACAGGGGAACCAAGAGACCCAGTACTTC.

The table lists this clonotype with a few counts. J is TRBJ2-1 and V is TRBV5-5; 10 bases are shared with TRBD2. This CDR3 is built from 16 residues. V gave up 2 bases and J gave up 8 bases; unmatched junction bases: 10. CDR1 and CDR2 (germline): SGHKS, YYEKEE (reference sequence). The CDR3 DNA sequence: TGTGCCAGCAGCTTCCGAGCGTCTAGCGGGGGTTATGAGCAGTTCTTC. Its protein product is CASSFRASSGGYEQFF.

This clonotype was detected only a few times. This CDR3 reads CASSYLPSGSDNEQFF. CDR3 bases: TGTGCCAGCAGTTACTTGCCTAGCGGGAGCGACAATGAGCAGTTCTTC. The genes are TRBV6-2 or TRBV6-3 and TRBJ2-1, with 10 bases aligning to TRBD2. CDR3 length: 16 residues. The V gene end was trimmed by 1 base and the J gene end by 5 bases; junction bases not matched to a gene: 5. Per germline, CDR1 MNHEY and CDR2 SVGEGT.

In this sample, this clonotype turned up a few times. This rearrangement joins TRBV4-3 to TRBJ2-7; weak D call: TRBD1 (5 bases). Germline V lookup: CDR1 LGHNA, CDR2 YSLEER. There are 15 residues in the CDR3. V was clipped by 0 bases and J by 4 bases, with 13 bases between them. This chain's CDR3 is CASSQEWTPAYEQYF. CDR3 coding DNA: TGCGCCAGCAGCCAAGAATGGACACCCGCTTACGAGCAGTACTTC.

The CDR3: CASSLGQENEQYF. Here the CDR3 DNA reads TGCGCCAGCAGCTTGGGACAAGAGAACGAGCAGTACTTC. The rearrangement uses TRBV5-1 and TRBJ2-7; no firm D call. Trimming stripped 0 bases from V and 5 bases from J, with 9 bases between. The germline V gene has CDR1 SGHRS and CDR2 YFSETQ. The length of the CDR3 is 13 residues. The full variable domain, completed using reference TRBV5-1 and TRBJ2-7, is KAGVTQTPRYLIKTRGQQVTLSCSPISGHRSVSWYQQTPGQGLQFLFEYFSETQRNKGNFPGRFSGRQFSNSRSEMNVSTLELGDSALYLCASSLGQENEQYFGPGTRLTVT.

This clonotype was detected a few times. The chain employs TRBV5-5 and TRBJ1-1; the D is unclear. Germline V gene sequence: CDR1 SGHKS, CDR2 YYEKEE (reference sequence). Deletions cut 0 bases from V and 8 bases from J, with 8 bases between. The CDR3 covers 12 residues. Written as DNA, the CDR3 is TGTGCCAGCAGCTTGGTAACAGAAGAAGCTTTCTTT. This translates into CASSLVTEEAFF.

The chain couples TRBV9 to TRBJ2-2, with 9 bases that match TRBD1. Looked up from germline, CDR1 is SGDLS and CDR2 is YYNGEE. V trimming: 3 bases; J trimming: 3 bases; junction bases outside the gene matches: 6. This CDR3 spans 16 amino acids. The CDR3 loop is CASSAGTGRDTGELFF. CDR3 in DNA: TGTGCCAGCAGCGCAGGGACAGGGAGGGACACCGGGGAGCTGTTTTTT.

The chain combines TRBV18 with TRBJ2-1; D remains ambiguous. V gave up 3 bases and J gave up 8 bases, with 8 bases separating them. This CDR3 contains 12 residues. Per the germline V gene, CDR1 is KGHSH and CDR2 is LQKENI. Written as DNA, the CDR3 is TGTGCCAGCTCACCTAACAGCGATGAGCAGTTCTTC. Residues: CASSPNSDEQFF.

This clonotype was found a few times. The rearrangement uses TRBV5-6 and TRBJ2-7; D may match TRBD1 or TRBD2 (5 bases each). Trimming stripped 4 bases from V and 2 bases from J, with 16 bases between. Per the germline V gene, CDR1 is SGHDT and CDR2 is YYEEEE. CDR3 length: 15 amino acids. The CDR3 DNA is TGTGCCAGCAGCGGCCGGGACCATTTCCCCTACGAGCAGTACTTC. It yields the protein CASSGRDHFPYEQYF.

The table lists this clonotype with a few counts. The CDR3 region has the DNA TGTGCCAGCAGCGTAGGTGGGCAGGAAGAGACCCAGTACTTC. This sequence encodes CASSVGGQEETQYF. V and J are TRBV9 and TRBJ2-5, with unresolved D. The CDR3 extends over 14 amino acids. Germline V gene data show CDR1 as SGDLS and CDR2 as YYNGEE. The ends were cut back, 0 bases at V and 3 bases at J, with 9 bases in the middle.

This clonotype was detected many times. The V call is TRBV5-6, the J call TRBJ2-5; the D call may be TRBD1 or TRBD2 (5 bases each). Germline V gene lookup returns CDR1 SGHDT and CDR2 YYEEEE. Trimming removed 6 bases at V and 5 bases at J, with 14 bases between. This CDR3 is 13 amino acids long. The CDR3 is CASTYRGVETQYF. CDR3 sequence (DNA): TGTGCCAGCACTTATCGAGGGGTGGAGACCCAGTACTTC.

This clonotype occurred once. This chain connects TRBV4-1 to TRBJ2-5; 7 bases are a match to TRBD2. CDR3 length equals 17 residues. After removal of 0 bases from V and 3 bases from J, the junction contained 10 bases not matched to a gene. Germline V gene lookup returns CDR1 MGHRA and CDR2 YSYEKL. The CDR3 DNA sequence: TGCGCCAGCAGCCAAGATCTCGGCGGGGGTGGCGAAGAGACCCAGTACTTC. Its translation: CASSQDLGGGGEETQYF.

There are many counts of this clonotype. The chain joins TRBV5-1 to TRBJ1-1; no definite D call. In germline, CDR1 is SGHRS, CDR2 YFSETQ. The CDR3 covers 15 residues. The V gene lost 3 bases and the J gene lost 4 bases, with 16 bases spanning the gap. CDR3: CASSSDTGRGTEAFF. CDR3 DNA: TGCGCCAGCAGCTCCGACACTGGGAGAGGCACTGAAGCTTTCTTT.

CDR3 amino acids: CASSRGPPDGYTF. CDR3 DNA: TGTGCCAGCAGTAGAGGCCCGCCCGATGGCTACACCTTC. The genes are TRBV6-1 and TRBJ1-2; D gene unclear. V lost 5 bases and J lost 6, with 13 bases in between. This CDR3 comprises 13 residues. Germline V CDR1 and CDR2: MNHNS, SASEGT.

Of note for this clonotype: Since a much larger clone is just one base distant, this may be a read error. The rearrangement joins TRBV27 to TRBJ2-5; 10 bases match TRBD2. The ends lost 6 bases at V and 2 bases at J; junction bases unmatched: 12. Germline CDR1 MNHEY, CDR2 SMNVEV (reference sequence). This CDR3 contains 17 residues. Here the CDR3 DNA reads TGTGCCAGCAGGCTAAGCGGGGGGGGAACGATACAAGAGACCCAGTACTTC. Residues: CASRLSGGGTIQETQYF.

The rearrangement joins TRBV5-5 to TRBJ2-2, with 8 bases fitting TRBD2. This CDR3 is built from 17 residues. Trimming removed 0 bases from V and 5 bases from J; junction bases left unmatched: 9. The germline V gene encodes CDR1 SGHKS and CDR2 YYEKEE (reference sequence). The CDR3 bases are TGTGCCAGCAGCTTGGGTTTAGCGGGGTCGTCTACCGGGGAGCTGTTTTTT. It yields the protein CASSLGLAGSSTGELFF.